The present entry profiles one T cell receptor (beta chain) with its context. The data belong to a study of cytomegalovirus exposure and HLA in healthy donors. For the study at large: Membership in the Caucasian-associated ancestry cluster was found for 81% of approximately 380 genotyped donors.

Both 60 Vbeta primers and 13 Jbeta primers went into the PCR. The method was immunoSEQ multiplex PCR; TCRdb's version includes in-frame clones alone and lacks a portion of them. This table holds 150,000 to 200,000 clones, roughly 87% found once. CDR1 and CDR2 from the germline V gene are MNHEY and SVGAGI. With V trimmed by 0 bases and J by 2 bases, 0 bases remained unmatched. CDR3 size: 16 residues. Input material: PBMCs. This TCR derives from a man aged 50-60 years in good health and CMV-seropositive. V gene TRBV6-5 combines with J gene TRBJ2-1; 11 bases agree with TRBD2. CDR3 DNA sequence: TGTGCCAGCAGTTACTCGACTAGCGGGACCTACAATGAGCAGTTCTTC. Translating it yields CASSYSTSGTYNEQFF.